A single sample gave rise to the 28 T cell receptor beta chains below, sequenced in a study of T cell responses to AZD1222 COVID-19 vaccine. The table came from immunoSEQ multiplex PCR; TCRdb's copy has only in-frame clones and leaves some out. The sample lists approximately 190,000 clones, approximately 91% occurring once. The sample was peripheral blood, taken on day 0 of AZD1222 vaccination. The receptors were sampled from an adult in good health.

This clone was detected only once. The V call is TRBV10-3, the J call TRBJ2-1; 7 positions match TRBD2. Germline lookup yields CDR1 ENHRY and CDR2 SYGVKD. V shed 10 bases, J shed 2 bases, and the junction held 11 bases outside the gene matches. The CDR3 covers 15 residues. The CDR3 protein is CATSTAGNTYNEQFF. The CDR3 region has the DNA TGTGCCACGTCTACAGCGGGAAACACCTACAATGAGCAGTTCTTC.

The rearrangement uses TRBV5-4 and TRBJ2-7; D gene uncertain. V lost 4 bases, J lost 12 bases, and 17 bases lay in between. This CDR3 has 12 amino acids. Per germline, CDR1 SGHNT and CDR2 YYREEE (reference sequence). CDR3 DNA: TGTGCCAGCAGCCTAGATGGGCCTCCGGGGTACTTC. Translating it yields CASSLDGPPGYF.

V and J are TRBV6-2 or TRBV6-3 and TRBJ1-5; possibly TRBD1 for D (5 bases). The V gene's germline CDR1 is MNHEY and CDR2 SVGEGT. The length of the CDR3 is 14 residues. V was shortened by 3 bases and J by 4 bases, with 10 bases between the two germline ends. CDR3 region: CASSYAGPNQPQHF. CDR3 nucleotide sequence: TGTGCCAGCAGTTATGCGGGACCAAATCAGCCCCAGCATTTT.

Only a few counts were recorded for this clone. The chain employs TRBV7-2 and TRBJ2-2; 9 bases are shared with TRBD1. The V segment lost 5 bases and the J segment 4 bases; nucleotides outside the gene matches: 5. CDR1 SGHTA and CDR2 FQGNSA come from the germline V gene. The CDR3 consists of 15 residues. CDR3 DNA: TGTGCCAGCAGCACCGGACAGGGGCGCACCGGGGAGCTGTTTTTT. This gives the protein CASSTGQGRTGELFF. The complete variable domain, with remaining parts taken from reference TRBV7-2 and TRBJ2-2, reads GAGVSQSPSNKVTEKGKDVELRCDPISGHTALYWYRQSLGQGLEFLIYFQGNSAPDKSGLPSDRFSAERTGGSVSTLTIQRTQQEDSAVYLCASSTGQGRTGELFFGEGSRLTVL.

The chain employs TRBV28 and TRBJ1-1, with D uncertain. This CDR3 comprises 16 residues. Trimming took 4 bases from V and 0 from J, leaving 15 bases between them. The germline gives CDR1 MDHEN, CDR2 SYDVKM. The chain's CDR3 is CASSSNLGLMNTEAFF. The DNA of the CDR3 is TGTGCCAGCAGTTCCAACCTCGGGCTCATGAACACTGAAGCTTTCTTT.

V is TRBV9 and J is TRBJ2-5; 10 nucleotides match TRBD2. CDR3 length: 15 residues. Germline V gene data show CDR1 as SGDLS and CDR2 as YYNGEE. Unmatched junction bases numbered 4, after V lost 0 bases and J lost 5 bases. The CDR3 loop reads CASSVGAGGPETQYF. CDR3 nucleotide sequence: TGTGCCAGCAGCGTAGGAGCGGGGGGGCCGGAGACCCAGTACTTC. Looking up the rest from reference TRBV9 and TRBJ2-5 gives the full variable domain: DSGVTQTPKHLITATGQRVTLRCSPRSGDLSVYWYQQSLDQGLQFLIQYYNGEERAKGNILERFSAQQFPDLHSELNLSSLELGDSALYFCASSVGAGGPETQYFGPGTRLLVL.

CDR3 in amino acids: CSADRDEAFF. The CDR3 DNA reads as TGCAGTGCTGACAGGGATGAAGCTTTCTTT. V is TRBV20-1 and J is TRBJ1-1, with 7 bases aligning to TRBD1. V was pared by 5 bases and J by 7 bases, with 1 base of the junction left unmatched. The CDR3 totals 10 residues. CDR1 is DFQATT and CDR2 is SNEGSKA in the germline V gene (reference sequence).

In nucleotides, the CDR3 is TGTGCCAGCAGTGGAGGACAGGCAGCGGGAAACACCATATATTTT. Encoded protein: CASSGGQAAGNTIYF. J is TRBJ1-3 and V is TRBV9; TRBD1 aligns across 7 bases. The CDR3 is 15 residues long. After removal of 5 bases from V and 4 bases from J, the junction contained 9 bases not matched to a gene. Germline CDR1 is SGDLS and CDR2 is YYNGEE.

The CDR3: CATSRDVNTVGAFF. CDR3 in DNA: TGTGCCACCAGCAGAGACGTGAACACAGTGGGAGCTTTCTTT. The chain couples TRBV15 to TRBJ1-1; D is unresolved. This CDR3 has 14 residues. V lost 0 bases, J lost 10 bases, and 15 bases lay in between. CDR1 is LNHNV and CDR2 is YYDKDF in the germline V gene (reference sequence).

On this clone itself: Other DNA sequences within the sample encode an identical CDR3. The CDR3 sequence: CASSLGGGNQPQHF. The CDR3 nucleotides are TGTGCCAGCAGCTTAGGTGGAGGCAATCAGCCCCAGCATTTT. The chain joins TRBV7-2 to TRBJ1-5; unclear D gene. The CDR3 covers 14 residues. Germline values: CDR1 SGHTA, CDR2 FQGNSA. V shed 1 base and J shed 2 bases, with 6 bases lying between them.

This chain uses TRBV28 with TRBJ1-3, with 8 bases matching TRBD1. Germline-derived CDR1 and CDR2 are MDHEN and SYDVKM. V lost 6 bases to trimming and J lost 1 base; unmatched junction nucleotides: 11. The CDR3 is made up of 17 amino acids. CDR3 sequence reads: CASSLTGTGSSGNTIYF. The CDR3 DNA is TGTGCCAGCAGCCTCACCGGGACAGGTTCTTCTGGAAACACCATATATTTT. The variable domain in full, with the rest retrieved from reference TRBV28 and TRBJ1-3, is DVKVTQSSRYLVKRTGEKVFLECVQDMDHENMFWYRQDPGLGLRLIYFSYDVKMKEKGDIPEGYSVSREKKERFSLILESASTNQTSMYLCASSLTGTGSSGNTIYFGEGSWLTVV.

The V gene is TRBV10-3, the J gene TRBJ2-1; D is unresolved. V was shortened by 4 bases and J by 3 bases, with 7 bases between the two germline ends. CDR1 is ENHRY, CDR2 SYGVKD, per germline. The CDR3 consists of 13 residues. Here the CDR3 DNA reads TGTGCCATCAGTGCGCCTAGCTACAATGAGCAGTTCTTC. Amino acids: CAISAPSYNEQFF.

This clone was picked up one time. This chain joins TRBV15 and TRBJ2-2; TRBD2 might be the D (6 bases). The germline CDR1 and CDR2 sequences are LNHNV and YYDKDF (reference sequence). CDR3 length: 15 amino acids. The germline V and J ends were trimmed by 0 bases and 5 bases, with 10 bases remaining between them. The CDR3 DNA reads TGTGCCACCAGCAGAGATCTGGGGGGTACCGGGGAGCTGTTTTTT. It is translated as CATSRDLGGTGELFF. The full variable domain, its missing parts supplied by reference TRBV15 and TRBJ2-2, is DAMVIQNPRYQVTQFGKPVTLSCSQTLNHNVMYWYQQKSSQAPKLLFHYYDKDFNNEADTPDNFQSRRPNTSFCFLDIRSPGLGDTAMYLCATSRDLGGTGELFFGEGSRLTVL.

Only one count was recorded for this clone. V is TRBV6-5 and J is TRBJ2-5; either TRBD1 or TRBD2 may fit D (5 bases each). Germline V gene data show CDR1 as MNHEY and CDR2 as SVGAGI. The CDR3 contains 14 residues. V was cut by 4 bases and J by 5 bases, with 14 bases left in between. Here the CDR3 reads CASSLLQEAETQYF. CDR3 sequence (DNA): TGTGCCAGCAGTTTGTTACAGGAGGCTGAGACCCAGTACTTC.

This clone was recorded a few times. The chain combines TRBV10-2 with TRBJ2-5; 7 nucleotides line up with TRBD2. Germline assignment: CDR1 WSHSY and CDR2 SAAADI. The trim removed 6 bases at V and 5 bases at J, leaving 9 bases unmatched. This CDR3 contains 14 residues. CDR3 sequence: CASRDTGSGETQYF. CDR3 sequence (DNA): TGCGCCAGCAGGGATACAGGTAGCGGGGAGACCCAGTACTTC.

The chain has TRBV7-6 and TRBJ2-7; tentatively, D is TRBD2 (6 bases). The V gene's germline CDR1 is SGHVS and CDR2 FNYEAQ. Trimming took 4 bases from V and 6 from J, leaving 13 bases between them. This CDR3 region has 13 residues. In DNA form, the CDR3 reads TGTGCCAGCAGCTCCCAACACGGGGGCGAGCAGTACTTC. The encoded protein is CASSSQHGGEQYF.

V is TRBV7-2 and J is TRBJ2-1, with TRBD2 matching 11 bases. The V gene end was trimmed by 5 bases and the J gene end by 0 bases; junction bases not matched to a gene: 12. This CDR3 comprises 19 residues. Germline loops: CDR1 SGHTA, CDR2 FQGNSA. The CDR3 nucleotides are TGTGCCAGCAGCCGTCCTCGGAGGCTAGCGGGGGGCTCCTACAATGAGCAGTTCTTC. Residues: CASSRPRRLAGGSYNEQFF. Full variable domain (missing parts from reference TRBV7-2 and TRBJ2-1): GAGVSQSPSNKVTEKGKDVELRCDPISGHTALYWYRQSLGQGLEFLIYFQGNSAPDKSGLPSDRFSAERTGGSVSTLTIQRTQQEDSAVYLCASSRPRRLAGGSYNEQFFGPGTRLTVL.

The genes are TRBV6-6 and TRBJ1-5; possible D gene TRBD1, 5 bases. Trimming shortened V by 2 bases and J by 6 bases, and 11 bases separated the two germline ends. Germline V gene data show CDR1 as MNHNY and CDR2 as SVGAGI (reference sequence). The CDR3 totals 14 residues. The CDR3 here is CASSYRGGTQPQHF. The CDR3 nucleotides read TGTGCCAGCAGTTACCGCGGGGGTACTCAGCCCCAGCATTTT.

This clone was detected once. The V and J genes are TRBV2 and TRBJ1-3; the match to TRBD1 covers 7 bases. The V segment lost 6 bases and the J segment 4 bases; nucleotides outside the gene matches: 12. CDR1 and CDR2 (germline): SNHLY, FYNNEI. The CDR3 consists of 16 residues. CDR3 DNA: TGTGCCAGCAGGCCAATAGACAGGGTGGCGGGAAACACCATATATTTT. Residues: CASRPIDRVAGNTIYF.

The table lists this clone with a count of one. This chain connects TRBV7-2 to TRBJ2-1, with 7 bases fitting TRBD1. V lost 5 bases to trimming and J lost 2 bases; unmatched junction nucleotides: 6. CDR1 is SGHTA and CDR2 is FQGNSA in the germline V gene. There are 15 residues in the CDR3. Written as DNA, the CDR3 is TGTGCCAGCAGCGAGGGGGCAGTAGCCTACAATGAGCAGTTCTTC. Residues: CASSEGAVAYNEQFF.

V and J are TRBV6-5 and TRBJ1-1, with D perhaps TRBD1 (5 bases). In germline, CDR1 is MNHEY, CDR2 SVGAGI. This CDR3 has 13 amino acids. Trimming shortened V by 6 bases and J by 6 bases, and 14 bases separated the two germline ends. CDR3 sequence (DNA): TGTGCCAGCAGGACCGGGACGGAGTCTGAAGCTTTCTTT. It specifies CASRTGTESEAFF.

DNA for the CDR3: TGTGCCAGCAGCGCAGACGACATTAACAATGAGCAGTTCTTC. Translation: CASSADDINNEQFF. The chain has TRBV9 and TRBJ2-1, with D unclear. CDR3 size: 14 residues. Trimming pared 3 bases from V and 5 bases from J, leaving 12 bases between. Germline loops: CDR1 SGDLS, CDR2 YYNGEE.

The genes are TRBV2 and TRBJ2-7; D is possibly TRBD1 (6 bases). V dropped 7 bases and J dropped 3 bases, with 13 bases sitting between them. The CDR3 extends over 13 amino acids. Germline V gene sequence: CDR1 SNHLY, CDR2 FYNNEI. CDR3 residues: CASTRDNNYEQYF. The CDR3 DNA follows: TGTGCCAGCACTCGGGACAACAACTACGAGCAGTACTTC.

CDR3 amino acids: CASSLLVTGYGYTF. The CDR3 region has the DNA TGTGCCAGCAGCTTACTCGTAACGGGATATGGCTACACCTTC. The genes are TRBV11-1 and TRBJ1-2, with D unclear. Between the trimmed V and J ends, which lost 2 bases and 5 bases, there was a span of 12 bases. The CDR3 covers 14 residues. Germline CDR1 reads SGHAT; CDR2 reads FQDESV (reference sequence).

This clone appeared a single time. Here the CDR3 DNA reads TGTGCCAGCAGTGATGCGCCAGGGACAGATACGCAGTATTTT. It yields the protein CASSDAPGTDTQYF. The chain combines TRBV6-1 with TRBJ2-3; tentative D call: TRBD1 (5 bases). The CDR3 is 14 residues long. The germline gives CDR1 MNHNS, CDR2 SASEGT. Trimming pared 3 bases from V and 3 bases from J, leaving 10 bases between.

CDR3 sequence: CASNSPQGVIQPQHF. The CDR3 bases are TGTGCCAGCAACAGCCCACAGGGGGTTATTCAGCCCCAGCATTTT. The V gene is TRBV28, the J gene TRBJ1-5; the match to TRBD1 covers 8 bases. This CDR3 spans 15 amino acids. Germline V gene data show CDR1 as MDHEN and CDR2 as SYDVKM. Unmatched junction bases numbered 11, after V lost 7 bases and J lost 6 bases.

The V gene is TRBV7-3, the J gene TRBJ1-6; no clear D gene. V was cut by 2 bases and J by 7 bases, with 9 bases left in between. CDR3 length: 14 amino acids. Germline V gene data show CDR1 as SGHTA and CDR2 as FQGTGA. The CDR3 coding sequence is TGTGCCAGCAGCTTACCCGGGCTCAATTCACCCCTCCACTTT. It translates to CASSLPGLNSPLHF.

The V and J genes are TRBV7-3 and TRBJ1-1; 7 nucleotides line up with TRBD1. The CDR3 extends over 12 amino acids. Germline V gene lookup returns CDR1 SGHTA and CDR2 FQGTGA. V trimming: 5 bases; J trimming: 5 bases; junction bases outside the gene matches: 2. The CDR3 protein is CASSQGGTEAFF. CDR3 in DNA: TGTGCCAGCAGCCAGGGGGGAACTGAAGCTTTCTTT.